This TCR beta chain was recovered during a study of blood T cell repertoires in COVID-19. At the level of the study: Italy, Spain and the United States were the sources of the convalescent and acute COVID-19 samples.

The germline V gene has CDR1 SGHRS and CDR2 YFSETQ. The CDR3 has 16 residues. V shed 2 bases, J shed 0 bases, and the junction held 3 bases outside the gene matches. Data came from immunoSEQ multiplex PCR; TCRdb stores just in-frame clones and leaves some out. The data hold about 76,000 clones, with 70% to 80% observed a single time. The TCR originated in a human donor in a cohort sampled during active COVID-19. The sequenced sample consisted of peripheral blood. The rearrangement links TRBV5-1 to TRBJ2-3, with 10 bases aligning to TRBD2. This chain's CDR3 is CASSFGLAASTDTQYF. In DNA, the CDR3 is TGCGCCAGCAGCTTCGGACTAGCGGCTAGCACAGATACGCAGTATTTT.